Listed below are T cell receptor beta chains from one sample, sequenced in a study of blood T cells in healthy people across ages. TCRdb re-derived calls from the 5' RACE reads in MiXCR, one entry per CDR3 protein. The profile shows about 970,000 distinct CDR3 sequences, roughly 51% of them singletons. Sequencing input: blood. The receptors were sampled from a woman aged 55-69 years in good health. CDR3s leave out the opening cysteine and the closing phenylalanine or tryptophan. A D gene is named only where the DNA matches it firmly. A row's size may be missing; if present it is once, few, many or a size class.

clone_size	v_call	j_call	d_call	cdr3_aa
NA	TRBV24-1	TRBJ2-3	NA	ATSDFGGLTDTQY
NA	TRBV5-5	TRBJ2-7	TRBD1	ASSVDRGYYEQY
NA	TRBV20-1	TRBJ2-1	NA	SARGGGPSLDEQF
NA	TRBV30	TRBJ1-2	NA	AWSVHGRGGYT
few	TRBV13	TRBJ2-5	NA	ASSPRVDNEQY
few	TRBV7-2	TRBJ2-1	TRBD2	ASSLLAGNEQF
few	TRBV5-1	TRBJ2-1	NA	ASRSEGDEQF
NA	TRBV28	TRBJ2-7	NA	ALGDIGAREQY
once	TRBV7-2	TRBJ1-5	NA	ASSRGTLSPNQPQH
NA	TRBV9	TRBJ2-3	TRBD2	ASSERLADSTDTQY
NA	TRBV28	NA	TRBD1	ACGAGGNYEQY
NA	TRBV12-3/TRBV12-4	TRBJ2-3	NA	ASSSADTRY
few	TRBV15	TRBJ2-7	TRBD2	ATSRTSGIAYEQY
NA	TRBV28	TRBJ2-2	NA	ASSLPPLGTGELF
NA	TRBV25-1	TRBJ1-2	NA	ASSADGFGNYGYT
NA	TRBV10-3	TRBJ1-5	NA	AISDLVQPQH
NA	TRBV9	TRBJ2-1	TRBD2	ASTPFQPSGRGRAYNEQF
few	TRBV20-1	TRBJ2-5	NA	SAKGSGGETQY
few	TRBV25-1	TRBJ2-5	NA	ASSRDAAAQY
NA	TRBV27	TRBJ2-7	TRBD2	ASSEGTSGISYYEQY
few	TRBV4-1	TRBJ2-1	NA	ASSQDTVSNEQF
few	TRBV12-3/TRBV12-4	TRBJ2-7	TRBD1	ASSLSDRDQYEQY
many	TRBV28	TRBJ2-3	NA	ASSLVVPADTQY
NA	TRBV14	TRBJ1-2	TRBD1	ASSQETGPYYGYT
NA	TRBV20-1	TRBJ2-3	TRBD2	SASPLSGRATDTQY
NA	TRBV27	TRBJ2-7	NA	ASSLYGKGFAYEQY
NA	TRBV7-2	TRBJ1-2	NA	ASSLAPDSGGYT
few	TRBV29-1	TRBJ2-5	NA	SVVPRIAEETQY
few	TRBV20-1	TRBJ2-6	TRBD2	SARDRLAVNSGANVLT
NA	TRBV7-9	TRBJ2-1	TRBD1	ASSRRGQGSDEQF
NA	TRBV20-1	TRBJ2-7	NA	SASLTGLGYEQY
few	TRBV29-1	TRBJ1-4	TRBD1	SAAEAGGLHEKLF
NA	TRBV5-6	TRBJ2-1	NA	ATRPGQGNNEQF
NA	TRBV7-9	TRBJ2-1	TRBD2	ASSLWASGILREQF
few	TRBV21-1	TRBJ1-6	NA	ASPLTEKDYNSPLH
NA	TRBV10-3	TRBJ2-2	NA	ATGETGELF
NA	TRBV7-8	TRBJ2-3	NA	ASSLALVVATQY
NA	TRBV12-3/TRBV12-4	TRBJ2-5	NA	ASSPPWGEETQY
NA	TRBV30	TRBJ1-1	TRBD1	AWSSGQGPAF
NA	TRBV7-9	TRBJ2-1	NA	ASGAVSSYNEQF
NA	TRBV12-3/TRBV12-4	TRBJ2-3	TRBD2	ASASLLAGVKTTDTQY
NA	TRBV12-3/TRBV12-4	TRBJ1-5	NA	ASSFVGPQH
NA	TRBV20-1	TRBJ1-6	NA	SAKTEIFSPLH
NA	TRBV29-1	TRBJ2-3	TRBD2	SVRFPPGLAGLQVDAQY
NA	TRBV12-3/TRBV12-4	TRBJ1-1	NA	ASSRGGHAEAF
NA	TRBV12-3/TRBV12-4	TRBJ2-5	TRBD2	ASRFEREIETQY